This T cell receptor beta chain derives from a study of CD8 T cells in Susac syndrome. Whole-study results and caveats: TCR sequencing and HLA analysis covered a relatively small number of individuals.

Trimming took 3 bases from V and 0 from J, leaving 12 bases between them. Germline lookup yields CDR1 DFQATT and CDR2 SNEGSKA (reference sequence). CDR3 length: 14 residues. Remarks on this clonotype: The antigen remains unidentified.

A quantity of roughly 0.5 to 1 ug RNA underwent reverse transcription using random hexamers. MiXCR, run by TCRdb on the immunoSEQ multiplex PCR reads, gives a single entry per CDR3 protein. The table has about 400,000 distinct CDR3 sequences, 75% to 90% seen once. Negative isolation was used for CD8+ and CD4+ T cells and FACS enrichment for TEMRA cells. This chain connects TRBV20-1 to TRBJ2-7; D remains ambiguous. This TCR was sampled from a human donor with multiple sclerosis. Sequenced: CD8+ T cells from PBMCs. The DNA of the CDR3 is TGCAGTGCTAGGGGCATGGAAGACTCCTACGAGCAGTACTTC. As protein: CSARGMEDSYEQYF.